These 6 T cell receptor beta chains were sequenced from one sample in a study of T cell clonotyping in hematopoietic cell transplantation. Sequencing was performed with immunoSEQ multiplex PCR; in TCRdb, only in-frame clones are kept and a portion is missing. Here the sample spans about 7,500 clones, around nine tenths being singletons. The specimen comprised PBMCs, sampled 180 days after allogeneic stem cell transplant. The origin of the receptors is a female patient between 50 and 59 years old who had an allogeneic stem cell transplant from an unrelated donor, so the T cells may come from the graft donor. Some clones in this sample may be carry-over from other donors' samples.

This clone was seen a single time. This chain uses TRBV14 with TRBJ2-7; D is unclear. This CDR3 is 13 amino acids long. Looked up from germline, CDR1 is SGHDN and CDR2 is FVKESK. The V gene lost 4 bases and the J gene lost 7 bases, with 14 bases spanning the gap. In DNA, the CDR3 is TGTGCCAGCAGCCGAAACCATCCAGGAGAGCAGTACTTC. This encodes CASSRNHPGEQYF.

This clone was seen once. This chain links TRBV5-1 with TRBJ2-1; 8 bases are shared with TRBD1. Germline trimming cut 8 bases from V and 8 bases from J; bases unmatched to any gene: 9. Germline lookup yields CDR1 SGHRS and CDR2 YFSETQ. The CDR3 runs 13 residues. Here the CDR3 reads CASLGQGVDEQFF. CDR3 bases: TGCGCCAGTCTCGGACAGGGTGTTGATGAGCAGTTCTTC. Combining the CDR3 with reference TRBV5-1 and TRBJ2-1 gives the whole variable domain KAGVTQTPRYLIKTRGQQVTLSCSPISGHRSVSWYQQTPGQGLQFLFEYFSETQRNKGNFPGRFSGRQFSNSRSEMNVSTLELGDSALYLCASLGQGVDEQFFGPGTRLTVL.

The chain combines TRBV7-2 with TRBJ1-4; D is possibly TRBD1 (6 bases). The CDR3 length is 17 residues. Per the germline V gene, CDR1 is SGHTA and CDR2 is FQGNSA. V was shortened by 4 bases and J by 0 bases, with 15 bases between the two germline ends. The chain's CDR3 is CASSSRRQAATNEKLFF. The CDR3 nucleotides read TGTGCCAGCAGCTCGAGGAGACAGGCGGCAACTAATGAAAAACTGTTTTTT.

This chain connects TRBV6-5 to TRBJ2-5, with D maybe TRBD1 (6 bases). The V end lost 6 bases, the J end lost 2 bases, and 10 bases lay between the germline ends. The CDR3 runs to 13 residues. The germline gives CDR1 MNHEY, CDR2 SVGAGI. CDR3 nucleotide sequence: TGTGCCAGCAGCGGACAGAAACAAGAGACCCAGTACTTC. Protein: CASSGQKQETQYF.

The CDR3 spells CAWLAFTYEQYF. CDR3 in DNA: TGTGCCTGGTTAGCGTTCACCTACGAGCAGTACTTC. V is TRBV30 and J is TRBJ2-7, with a possible D match to TRBD2 (5 bases). Germline V gene lookup returns CDR1 GTSNPN and CDR2 SVGIG (reference sequence). The CDR3 contains 12 residues. The germline V and J ends were trimmed by 5 bases and 2 bases, with 10 bases remaining between them.

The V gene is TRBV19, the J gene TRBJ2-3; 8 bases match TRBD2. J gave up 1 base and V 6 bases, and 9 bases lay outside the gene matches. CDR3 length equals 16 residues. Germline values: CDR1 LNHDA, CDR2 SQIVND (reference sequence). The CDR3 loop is CASSQRSRGGTDTQYF. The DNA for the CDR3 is TGTGCCAGTAGCCAACGGTCGCGGGGGGGCACAGATACGCAGTATTTT.